This entry lists 6 T cell receptor beta chains sequenced from one sample in a study of CD8+ T cells in alopecia areata. Extraction and reverse transcription of RNA yielded cDNA as the sequencing template. The protocol was immunoSEQ multiplex PCR, while the TCRdb copy is restricted to in-frame clones and leaves out a portion. The sample has 180,000 or so clones; about 67% are singletons. Material: CD8+ T cells sorted from blood, obtained at week 0. The receptors shown here come from a human donor with alopecia areata.

A note on this clone: The sample carries other DNA sequences with the same CDR3. This chain links TRBV4-1 with TRBJ2-2; a weak D match, TRBD2 (5 bases). Looked up from germline, CDR1 is MGHRA and CDR2 is YSYEKL. The CDR3 has 13 residues. Trimming removed 1 base at V and 5 bases at J, with 5 bases between. The CDR3 bases are TGCGCCAGCAGCCAAGGCGGGACCGGGGAGCTGTTTTTT. As protein: CASSQGGTGELFF.

The gene calls are TRBV7-9 and TRBJ2-6; the D gene is possibly TRBD1 (6 bases). Germline CDR1 SEHNR, CDR2 FQNEAQ (reference sequence). Trimming stripped 5 bases from V and 4 bases from J, with 18 bases between. The length of the CDR3 is 17 residues. As DNA, the CDR3 is TGTGCCAGCAGCCTCCGAGGGCAGGGGCTCGGGGCCAACGTCCTGACTTTC. It yields the protein CASSLRGQGLGANVLTF. The full variable domain, with the rest looked up from reference TRBV7-9 and TRBJ2-6, is DTGVSQNPRHKITKRGQNVTFRCDPISEHNRLYWYRQTLGQGPEFLTYFQNEAQLEKSRLLSDRFSAERPKGSFSTLEIQRTEQGDSAMYLCASSLRGQGLGANVLTFGAGSRLTVL.

Concerning this clone itself: The same CDR3 is also encoded by other DNA sequences in this sample. The V call is TRBV11-2, the J call TRBJ2-1; the D is unclear. V shed 3 bases and J shed 9 bases, with 6 bases lying between them. The CDR3 runs 11 residues. Germline CDR1 SGHAT, CDR2 FQNNGV. CDR3 sequence reads: CASSLGGEQFF. CDR3 in DNA: TGTGCCAGCAGCTTGGGCGGTGAGCAGTTCTTC.

The CDR3 loop is CASSQVMESGFYGYTF. CDR3 sequence (DNA): TGTGCCAGCAGCCAAGTCATGGAGTCGGGGTTCTATGGCTACACCTTC. The chain carries TRBV4-2 and TRBJ1-2; D is undetermined. The length of the CDR3 is 16 residues. Trimming removed 1 base at V and 4 bases at J, with 16 bases between. Looked up from germline, CDR1 is LGHNA and CDR2 is YNFKEQ.

The chain recombines TRBV10-3 with TRBJ1-2, with TRBD1 matching over 9 bases. V dropped 3 bases and J dropped 6; count of bases not matched to a gene: 11. Germline V gene data show CDR1 as ENHRY and CDR2 as SYGVKD. The CDR3 loop spans 16 amino acids. Here the CDR3 DNA reads TGTGCCATCAGTGAACCGGGACAGGGACCTCTACATGGCTACACCTTC. Amino acid sequence: CAISEPGQGPLHGYTF.

CDR3 sequence: CSVEGQGYGYTF. CDR3 nucleotide sequence: TGCAGCGTTGAGGGCCAAGGGTATGGCTACACCTTC. The J gene is TRBJ1-2, the V gene TRBV29-1; no clear D. The CDR3 length is 12 residues. With 3 bases removed from V and 5 bases from J, the gap between germline ends came to 10 bases. The germline CDR1 and CDR2 sequences are SQVTM and ANQGSEA.